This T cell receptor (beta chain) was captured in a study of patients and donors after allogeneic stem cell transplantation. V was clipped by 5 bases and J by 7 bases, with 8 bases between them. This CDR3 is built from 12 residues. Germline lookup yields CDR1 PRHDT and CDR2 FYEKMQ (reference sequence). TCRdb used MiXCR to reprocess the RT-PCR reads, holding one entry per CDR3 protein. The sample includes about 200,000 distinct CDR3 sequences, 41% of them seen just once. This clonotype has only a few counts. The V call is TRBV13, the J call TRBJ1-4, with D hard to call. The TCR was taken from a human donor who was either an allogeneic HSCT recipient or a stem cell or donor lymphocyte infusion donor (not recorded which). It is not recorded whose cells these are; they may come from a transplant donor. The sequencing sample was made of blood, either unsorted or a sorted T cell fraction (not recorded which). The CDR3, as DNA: TGTGCCAGCAGCCGGACCGTTGAAAAACTGTTTTTT. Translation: CASSRTVEKLFF.